This T cell receptor beta chain was retrieved from a study of OX40 agonist ivuxolimab in advanced cancers. Regarding this clone: Its antigen is undetermined.

Sampling times: baseline, cycle 4 day 1, cycle 7 day 1. Trimming removed 7 bases at V and 7 bases at J, with 20 bases between. CDR1 is LNHDA, CDR2 SQIVND, per germline (reference sequence). The length of the CDR3 is 15 residues. Study outcomes and limitations: Some of the nonresponding patients also showed low levels of normalized T-cell clonal expansion.

Sequencing used immunoSEQ multiplex PCR; TCRdb keeps in-frame clones, though not all of them. The repertoire holds some 82,000 clones, roughly 90% seen once, with approximately 2.4% in the top ten. The gene calls are TRBV19 and TRBJ1-5; TRBD1 is a possible D gene (5 bases). The clonotype originates from an adult with an advanced solid tumor such as melanoma, head and neck, liver or kidney cancer. The material sequenced was CD4+ or CD8+ T cells sorted from blood, taken in a trial of the OX40 agonist ivuxolimab. The CDR3 sequence is CASNKNSGGGQPQHF. In DNA, the CDR3 is TGTGCCAGTAACAAAAATTCCGGGGGGGGACAGCCCCAGCATTTT.